The rows below give T cell receptor beta chains drawn from one sample of a study of spatial heterogeneity in lung cancer. TCRdb called the 5' RACE reads again in MiXCR, with one record for every CDR3 protein. Of roughly 79,000 distinct CDR3 sequences in the sample, around 12% were seen once. The sample in question was PBMCs, obtained at surgery. The receptors stem from a male donor with early-stage non-small cell lung cancer. Both conserved end residues are part of each CDR3. The D gene is left open where the match is weak. Part of the rows lack a size; the others show once, few, many or a class for expanded clones.

v_call	d_call	clone_size	j_call	cdr3_nt	cdr3_aa
TRBV7-9	NA	few	TRBJ2-7	TGTGCCAGCAGTAGGGACTTCGAGCAGTACTTC	CASSRDFEQYF
TRBV29-1	NA	NA	TRBJ2-6	TGCAGCGTTGATGAGGGCGGTGGGGCCAACGTCCTGACTTTC	CSVDEGGGANVLTF
TRBV4-1	NA	NA	TRBJ1-6	TGCGCCAGCAGCCAAGATATAGGACCTTTTAATTCACCCCTCCACTTT	CASSQDIGPFNSPLHF
TRBV30	NA	many	TRBJ1-6	TGTGCCTGGAGTGTAGGCCTAGGGGAATCACCCCTCCACTTT	CAWSVGLGESPLHF
TRBV5-1	TRBD1	few	TRBJ2-2	TGCGCCAGCAGCTTGGCCGGGACAGGGCTTGACGGGGAGCTGTTTTTT	CASSLAGTGLDGELFF
TRBV11-2	NA	NA	TRBJ2-5	TGTGCCAGCAGCTTAGATGGTCGGCCTTTCCAAGAGACCCAGTACTTC	CASSLDGRPFQETQYF
TRBV5-1	NA	NA	TRBJ2-3	TGCGCCAGCAGCTTGCGGGGGCCCCACACAGATACGCAGTATTTT	CASSLRGPHTDTQYF
TRBV30	TRBD1	few	TRBJ2-1	TGTGCCTGGGCGGCGGACAGGGGCAATGAGCAGTTCTTC	CAWAADRGNEQFF
TRBV29-1	NA	NA	TRBJ1-1	TGCAGCGCGGACGGGACCCTGAACACTGAAGCTTTCTTT	CSADGTLNTEAFF
TRBV3-1	TRBD2	NA	TRBJ2-1	TGTGCCAGCAGCCAAGATTCGAGACTAGCGGGAGGGTTCGGTAGGGAGTTCTTC	CASSQDSRLAGGFGREFF
TRBV27	NA	few	TRBJ1-2	TGTGCCAGCAGTTTATCGGAGGGTGCCTTCGGCTATGGCTACACCTTC	CASSLSEGAFGYGYTF
TRBV9	NA	few	TRBJ1-1	TGTGCCAGCAGCGTTCCAGACGGCCTGAACACTGAAGCTTTCTTT	CASSVPDGLNTEAFF
TRBV7-3	NA	NA	TRBJ2-2	TGTGCCAGCAGCTTAATTTCGAACACCGGGGAGCTGTTTTTT	CASSLISNTGELFF
TRBV11-2	TRBD2	few	TRBJ2-7	TGTGCCAGCAGCCTCCGGGACTACTCCTACGAGCAGTACTTC	CASSLRDYSYEQYF
TRBV30	TRBD1	few	TRBJ1-1	TGTGCCTGGAGCGGGGACAGGGTCTCCGGGGACACTGAAGCTTTCTTT	CAWSGDRVSGDTEAFF
TRBV19	NA	once	TRBJ2-7	TGTGCCAGTAGTATAGATGGACAGTCCTACGAGCAGTACTTC	CASSIDGQSYEQYF
TRBV18	NA	NA	TRBJ1-2	TGTGCCAGCTCACCTGGGGCCCAGGAGGGCTACACCTTC	CASSPGAQEGYTF
TRBV12-3/TRBV12-4	TRBD2	NA	TRBJ2-7	TGTGCCAGCAGTACTGGGACTAGCGGGAGTATAAGGAAGTACTTC	CASSTGTSGSIRKYF
TRBV3-1	NA	few	TRBJ1-1	TGTGCCAGCAGCCAAGCCAGTCTGAACACTGAAGCTTTCTTT	CASSQASLNTEAFF
TRBV29-1	TRBD1	NA	TRBJ1-1	TGCAGCGTTGAAATAACAGGGGGGGACACTGAAGCTTTCTTT	CSVEITGGDTEAFF
TRBV5-1	TRBD1	few	TRBJ2-1	TGCGCCAGCAGCGCCGGGACAGGGTGGAATGAGCAGTTCTTC	CASSAGTGWNEQFF
TRBV20-1	NA	few	TRBJ1-2	TGCAGTGCTAGAGATGAGGATTCTCTCTATGGCTACACCTTC	CSARDEDSLYGYTF
TRBV3-1	TRBD2	NA	TRBJ2-7	TGTGCCAGCAGCCAAGCCAGCGGGGGGACCTACGAGCAGTACTTC	CASSQASGGTYEQYF
TRBV20-1	TRBD2	NA	TRBJ2-1	TGCAGTGCACAGCGGGATACGGATGAGCAGTTCTTC	CSAQRDTDEQFF